This TCR beta chain originates from a study of T cells after yellow fever vaccination. Study-level background: Those fractions that held only low numbers of cells were prepared using the SMART-Seq v4 Ultra Low Input RNA kit.

Synthesis of TCR cDNA relied on 5'RACE template switching, which attached a universal primer site and UMIs. TCRdb itself ran the 5' RACE reads through MiXCR, one entry per CDR3 protein. The sample holds more than 250,000 distinct CDR3 sequences, approximately 7% seen once. Overall study results and limits: Repertoires sorted by FACS could include abundant clonotypes that are contaminants from the bulk population. Clones from primary vaccination mostly reappeared after the booster (approximately 96% CD4, roughly 87% CD8).

At least ten counts were recorded for this clonotype. The antigen remains unidentified. CDR3 length: 11 residues. The V and J ends lost 1 base and 15 bases respectively, with 10 bases between them. Germline CDR1 reads SGHVS; CDR2 reads FQNEAQ. The sequence derives from a man aged 18 to 29 who received the YFV17D yellow fever vaccine. This rearrangement joins TRBV7-8 to TRBJ2-1; no clear D gene. Sequencing used PBMCs, obtained more than 35 days after the first yellow fever vaccination. The CDR3 DNA sequence: TGTGCCAGCAGCTTAGTCGGTAGCTCGTTCTTC. This gives the protein CASSLVGSSFF.